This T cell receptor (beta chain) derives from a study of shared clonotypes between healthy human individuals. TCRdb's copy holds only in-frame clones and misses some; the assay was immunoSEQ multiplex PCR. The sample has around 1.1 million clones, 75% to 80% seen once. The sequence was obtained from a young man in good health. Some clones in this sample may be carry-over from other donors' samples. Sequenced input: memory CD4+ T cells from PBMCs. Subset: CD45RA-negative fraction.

The CDR3 reads CASSLGFNTGELFF. The CDR3, as DNA: TGTGCCAGCAGCTTAGGATTTAACACCGGGGAGCTGTTTTTT. V gene TRBV11-2 combines with J gene TRBJ2-2, with D unclear. Trimming left V 1 base short and J 2 bases short, with 5 bases between. The length of the CDR3 is 14 residues. CDR1 is SGHAT and CDR2 is FQNNGV in the germline V gene. The complete variable domain, with remaining parts taken from reference TRBV11-2 and TRBJ2-2, reads EAGVAQSPRYKIIEKRQSVAFWCNPISGHATLYWYQQILGQGPKLLIQFQNNGVVDDSQLPKDRFSAERLKGVDSTLKIQPAKLEDSAVYLCASSLGFNTGELFFGEGSRLTVL.